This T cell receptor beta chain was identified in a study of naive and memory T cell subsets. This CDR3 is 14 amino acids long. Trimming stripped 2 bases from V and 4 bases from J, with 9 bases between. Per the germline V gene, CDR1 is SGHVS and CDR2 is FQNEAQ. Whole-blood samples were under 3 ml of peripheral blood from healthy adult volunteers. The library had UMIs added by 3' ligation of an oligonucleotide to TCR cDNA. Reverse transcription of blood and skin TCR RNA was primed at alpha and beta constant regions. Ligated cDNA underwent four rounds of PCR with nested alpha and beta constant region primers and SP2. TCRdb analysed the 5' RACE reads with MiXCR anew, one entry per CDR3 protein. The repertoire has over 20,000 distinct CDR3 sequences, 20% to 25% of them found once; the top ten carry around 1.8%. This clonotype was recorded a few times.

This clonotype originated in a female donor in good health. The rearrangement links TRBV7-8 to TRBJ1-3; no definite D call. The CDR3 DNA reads TGTGCCAGCAGCTTACGAGGGAGCGGAAACACCATATATTTT. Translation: CASSLRGSGNTIYF.